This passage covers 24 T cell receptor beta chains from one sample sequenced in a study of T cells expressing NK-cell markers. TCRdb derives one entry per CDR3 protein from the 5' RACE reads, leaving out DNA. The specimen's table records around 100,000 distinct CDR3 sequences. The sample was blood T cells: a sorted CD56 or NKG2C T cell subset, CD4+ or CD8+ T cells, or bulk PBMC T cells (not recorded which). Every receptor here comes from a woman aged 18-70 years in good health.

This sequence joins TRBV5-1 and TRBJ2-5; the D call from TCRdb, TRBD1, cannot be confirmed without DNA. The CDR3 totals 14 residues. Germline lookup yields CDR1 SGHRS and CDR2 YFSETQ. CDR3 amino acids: CASSAYRGLETQYF.

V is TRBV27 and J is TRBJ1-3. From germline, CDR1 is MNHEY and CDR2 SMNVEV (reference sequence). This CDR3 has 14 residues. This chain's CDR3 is CASSLAASGNTIYF.

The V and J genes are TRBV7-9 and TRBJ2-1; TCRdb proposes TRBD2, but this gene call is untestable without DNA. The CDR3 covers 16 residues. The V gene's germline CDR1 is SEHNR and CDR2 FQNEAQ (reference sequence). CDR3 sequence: CASSLYASGGYNEQFF.

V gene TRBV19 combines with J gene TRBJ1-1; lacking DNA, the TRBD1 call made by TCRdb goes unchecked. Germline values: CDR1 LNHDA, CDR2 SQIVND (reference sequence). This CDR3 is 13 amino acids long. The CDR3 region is CASGQVMNTEAFF.

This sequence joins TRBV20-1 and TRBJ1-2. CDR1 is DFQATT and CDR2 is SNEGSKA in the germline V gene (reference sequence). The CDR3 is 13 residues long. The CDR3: CSAGDGTFYGYTF.

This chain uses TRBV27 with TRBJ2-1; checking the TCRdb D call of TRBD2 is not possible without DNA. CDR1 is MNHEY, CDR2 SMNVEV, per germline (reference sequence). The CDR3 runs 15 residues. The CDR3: CASSEAGDLYNEQFF.

The CDR3 spells CASSPTGGTSYNEQFF. V usage is TRBV18 and J usage is TRBJ2-1. The CDR3 sequence is 16 residues long. Germline CDR1 is KGHSH and CDR2 is LQKENI. The complete variable domain, with remaining parts taken from reference TRBV18 and TRBJ2-1, reads NAGVMQNPRHLVRRRGQEARLRCSPMKGHSHVYWYRQLPEEGLKFMVYLQKENIIDESGMPKERFSAEFPKEGPSILRIQQVVRGDSAAYFCASSPTGGTSYNEQFFGPGTRLTVL.

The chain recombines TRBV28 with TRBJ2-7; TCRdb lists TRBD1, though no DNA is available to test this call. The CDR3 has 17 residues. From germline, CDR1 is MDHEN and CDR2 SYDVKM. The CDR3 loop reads CASSYTGQGVLPYEQYF.

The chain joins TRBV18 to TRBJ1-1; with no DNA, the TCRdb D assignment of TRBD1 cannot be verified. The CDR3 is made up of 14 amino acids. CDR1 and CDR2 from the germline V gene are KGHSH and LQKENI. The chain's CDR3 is CASSPLDRAPEAFF.

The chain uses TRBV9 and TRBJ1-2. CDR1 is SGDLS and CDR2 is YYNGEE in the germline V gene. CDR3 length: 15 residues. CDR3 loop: CASSVAAGTNYGYTF.

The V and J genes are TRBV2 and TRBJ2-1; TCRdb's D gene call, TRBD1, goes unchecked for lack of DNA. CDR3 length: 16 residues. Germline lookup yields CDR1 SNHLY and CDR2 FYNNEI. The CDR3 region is CASTTPLTGQYNEQFF.

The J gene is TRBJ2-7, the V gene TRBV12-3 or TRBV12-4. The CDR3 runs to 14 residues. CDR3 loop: CASSFGSGSYEQYF.

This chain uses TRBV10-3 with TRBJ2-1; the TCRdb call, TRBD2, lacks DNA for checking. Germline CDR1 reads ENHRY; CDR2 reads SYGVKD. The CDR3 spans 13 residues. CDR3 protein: CAIGAGAVNEQFF.

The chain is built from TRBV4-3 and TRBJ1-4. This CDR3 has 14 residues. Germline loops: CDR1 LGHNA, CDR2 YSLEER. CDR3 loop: CASSQDRLNEKLFF.

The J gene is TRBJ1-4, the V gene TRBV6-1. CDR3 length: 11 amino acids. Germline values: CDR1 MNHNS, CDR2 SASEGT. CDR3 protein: CASSEARELGF.

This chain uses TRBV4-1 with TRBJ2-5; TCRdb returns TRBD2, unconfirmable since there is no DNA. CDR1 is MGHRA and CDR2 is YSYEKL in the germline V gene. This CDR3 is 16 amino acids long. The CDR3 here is CASSQEVAGRAETQYF.

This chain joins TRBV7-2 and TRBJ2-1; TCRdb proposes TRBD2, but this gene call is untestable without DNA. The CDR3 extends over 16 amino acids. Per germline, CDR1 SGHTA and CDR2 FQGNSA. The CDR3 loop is CASSPKGGGTRNEQFF. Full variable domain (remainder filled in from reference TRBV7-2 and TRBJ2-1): GAGVSQSPSNKVTEKGKDVELRCDPISGHTALYWYRQSLGQGLEFLIYFQGNSAPDKSGLPSDRFSAERTGGSVSTLTIQRTQQEDSAVYLCASSPKGGGTRNEQFFGPGTRLTVL.

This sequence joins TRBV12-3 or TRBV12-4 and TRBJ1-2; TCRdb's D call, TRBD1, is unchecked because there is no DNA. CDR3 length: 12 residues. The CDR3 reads CASSLAGTPYTF.

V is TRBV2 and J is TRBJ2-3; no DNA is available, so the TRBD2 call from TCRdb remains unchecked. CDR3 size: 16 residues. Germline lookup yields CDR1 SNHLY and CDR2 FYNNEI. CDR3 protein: CASSEWRSGQQDTQYF.

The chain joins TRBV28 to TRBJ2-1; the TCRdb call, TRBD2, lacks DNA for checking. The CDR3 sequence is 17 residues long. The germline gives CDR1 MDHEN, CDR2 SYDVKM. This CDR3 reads CASSPTLGTTSYNEQFF.

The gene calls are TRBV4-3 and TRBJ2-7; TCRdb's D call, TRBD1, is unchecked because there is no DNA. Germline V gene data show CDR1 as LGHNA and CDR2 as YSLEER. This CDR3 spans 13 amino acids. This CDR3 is CASSQGGENEQYF.

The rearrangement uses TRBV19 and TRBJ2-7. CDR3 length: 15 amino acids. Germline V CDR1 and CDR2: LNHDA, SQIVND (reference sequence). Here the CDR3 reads CASSILARSSYEQYF.

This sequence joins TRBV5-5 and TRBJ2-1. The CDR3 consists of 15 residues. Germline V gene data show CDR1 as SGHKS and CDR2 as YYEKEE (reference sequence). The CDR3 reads CASSLASSSYNEQFF.

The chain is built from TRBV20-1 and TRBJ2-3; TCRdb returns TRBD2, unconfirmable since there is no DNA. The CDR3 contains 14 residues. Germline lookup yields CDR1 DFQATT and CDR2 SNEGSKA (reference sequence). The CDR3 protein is CSASPEGSTDTQYF.